A single TCR beta chain is shown here with its context. What this receptor recognizes is not known. Nothing much larger sits one base from this clone, and base qualities are not available. The CDR3 contains 16 residues, cysteine and phenylalanine counted. Only the CDR3 portion is preserved as DNA: 48 bases, with reading frame beginning at the first base. Relative to germline, V is missing 5 bases and J is missing 1 base, with 10 bases of the junction outside any gene match. Via the germline V gene, CDR1 is SGHTA and CDR2 FQGNSA. The data were taken from a study of Tregs in tolerant kidney transplant recipients (dated by TCRdb to between 2018 and 2021). Background on the whole study: TCRbeta sequencing was used in the study to identify donor-specific regulatory T cells before combined kidney and bone marrow transplantation, and the identified cells were then tracked after transplant. TCRbeta repertoire sequencing was used in a few healthy controls to compare several ways of expanding Tregs specific for an allogeneic donor. Here is what the overall study found, with its caveats: Because only a small number of patients were included, the study had limitations, and the results will need to be validated in larger populations as well as under other immunosuppression protocols. Expanding Tregs with activated donor B cells appeared to identify the most biologically relevant and donor-specific TCRbeta repertoire. Biological reproducibility was not examined directly, but technical replication error appeared to be minimal.

Unstimulated Tregs (CD4+CD25+CD127-), CD4+ non-Tregs (CD4+CD25-), CD4 and CD8 cells were FACS-sorted from thawed PBMCs. Prior to Treg sorting, thawed PBMCs were rested overnight at 37 degrees C with about 190 IU/ml IL-2. Blood from healthy controls was obtained either from healthy volunteers or as purchased buffy coats. Healthy control blood was processed by Ficoll density gradient to PBMCs and cryopreserved; patient PBMCs were collected before and after transplant. For TCRbeta CDR3 sequencing, genomic DNA from the sorted cells was extracted using the QIAGEN DNeasy Blood and Tissue Kit. High-throughput TCRbeta CDR3 sequencing, which included PCR amplification with bias correction and internal controls, was done commercially through immunoSEQ. The source study handled its data this way. Unique productive TCRbeta sequences were defined by CDR3 nucleotide sequence where primers matched, otherwise by CDR3 amino acid sequence with Vbeta and Jbeta genes. Sorting error was corrected by removing sequences shared between sorted populations at a frequency ratio of 2:1 or less, and the remaining shared sequences were assigned to the higher population. Sequences were defined as donor-reactive when expanded at least 5-fold in CFSE-low cells versus unstimulated cells and present at a frequency of at least 0.01% in CFSE-low cells. Repertoire divergence was quantified by Jensen-Shannon divergence calculated from the top 100 TCRbeta sequences ranked by frequency. For samples with multiple sequencing runs, sorting error was corrected in each run separately before the runs were combined. The immuneACCESS repertoire file appears here via TCRdb, limited to in-frame rearrangements. These files lack a portion of the clones; in checked studies, under half of the deficit traces to unresolved V genes, and the cause of the others is not known. The V and J calls and clone size come from that table; D and trimming were worked out from the DNA. The sample table shows roughly 18,000 clones, and roughly four fifths are seen once. Jointly, the top ten make up around 2.5% of the sample.

The chain is made from TRBV7-2 and TRBJ2-7, with 8 bases in between that match TRBD2. This TCR came from a human donor in good health. The sequencing sample was made of Tregs from blood. The DNA reads TGTGCCAGCAGCCTCCCCCCGGGGGGGGTTTCCTACGAGCAGTACTTC. Its amino acids are CASSLPPGGVSYEQYF.